Included here is one TCR beta chain sequence, with context. Its antigen is not known. Profiled with immunoSEQ multiplex PCR; TCRdb holds only in-frame clones, not every one. The sample carries 2,500,000 or so clones, roughly nine tenths recorded once. This specimen comes from a study of shared clonotypes between healthy human individuals. Study-wide results and caveats: In contrast to clonotypes shared by all four donors, non-shared clonotypes had lower generation probabilities. Clonotype sharing among the donors was expected to vary with sequencing depth.

Per germline, CDR1 SGHDT and CDR2 YYEEEE. Trimming cost V 4 bases and J 7 bases; bases outside gene matches: 8. The length of the CDR3 is 15 residues. Every contributor of samples was a Caucasian grown-up residing in Nashville, Tennessee. It was into CD45RA+ naive and CD45RA-negative memory subsets that the CD4+ cells were split. V gene TRBV5-6 combines with J gene TRBJ1-6; 7 bases map to TRBD1. This sequence originates from a man aged 18 to 30 in good health. Sequences were obtained from naive CD4+ T cells sorted from blood. Subset described: CD45RA+ positively selected. CDR3 amino acids: CASSDATGLNSPLHF. In nucleotides, the CDR3 is TGTGCCAGCAGCGATGCGACAGGGCTAAATTCACCCCTCCACTTT.